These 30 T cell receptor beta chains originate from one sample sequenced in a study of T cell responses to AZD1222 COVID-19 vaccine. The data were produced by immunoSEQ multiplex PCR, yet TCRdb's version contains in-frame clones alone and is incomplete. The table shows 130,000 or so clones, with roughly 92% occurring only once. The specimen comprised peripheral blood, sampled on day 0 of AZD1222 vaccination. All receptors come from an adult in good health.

CDR3 coding DNA: TGCGCCAGCAGCTTGGGGGGAGAGCGGTATGGCTACACCTTC. Translating it yields CASSLGGERYGYTF. This rearrangement joins TRBV5-1 to TRBJ1-2; D call uncertain. Trimming cost V 0 bases and J 5 bases, with 11 bases left between them. Germline V gene data show CDR1 as SGHRS and CDR2 as YFSETQ. CDR3 size: 14 residues.

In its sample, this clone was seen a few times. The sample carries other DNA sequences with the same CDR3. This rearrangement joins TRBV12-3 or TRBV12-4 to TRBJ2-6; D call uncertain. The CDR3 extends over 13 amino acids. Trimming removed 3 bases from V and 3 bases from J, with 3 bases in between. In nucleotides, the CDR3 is TGTGCCAGCAGTTTCAGTGGGGCCAACGTCCTGACTTTC. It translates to CASSFSGANVLTF.

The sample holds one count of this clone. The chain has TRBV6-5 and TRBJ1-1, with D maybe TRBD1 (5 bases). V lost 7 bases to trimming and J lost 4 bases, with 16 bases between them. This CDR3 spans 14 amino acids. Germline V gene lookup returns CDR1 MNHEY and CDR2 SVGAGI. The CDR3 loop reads CASTADRGGTEAFF. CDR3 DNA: TGTGCCAGCACCGCGGACCGTGGGGGCACTGAAGCTTTCTTT.

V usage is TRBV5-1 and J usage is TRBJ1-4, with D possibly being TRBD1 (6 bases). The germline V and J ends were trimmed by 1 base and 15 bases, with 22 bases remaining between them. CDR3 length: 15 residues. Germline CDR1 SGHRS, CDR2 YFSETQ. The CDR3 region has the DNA TGCGCCAGCAGCTTGTTCTCGGGACACCCTCAGGAATTGTTTTTT. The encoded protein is CASSLFSGHPQELFF.

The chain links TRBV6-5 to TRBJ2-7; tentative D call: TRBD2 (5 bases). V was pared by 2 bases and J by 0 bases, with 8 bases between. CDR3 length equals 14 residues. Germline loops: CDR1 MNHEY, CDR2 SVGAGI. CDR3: CASSYDGSSYEQYF. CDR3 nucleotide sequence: TGTGCCAGCAGTTACGATGGGAGCTCCTACGAGCAGTACTTC.

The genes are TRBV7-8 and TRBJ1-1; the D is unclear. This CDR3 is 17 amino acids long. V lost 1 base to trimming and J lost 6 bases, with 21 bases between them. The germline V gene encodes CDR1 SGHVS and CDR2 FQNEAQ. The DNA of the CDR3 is TGTGCCAGCAGCTTAGGGTTCACCCCATCAAGTCGCCCTGAAGCTTTCTTT. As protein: CASSLGFTPSSRPEAFF.

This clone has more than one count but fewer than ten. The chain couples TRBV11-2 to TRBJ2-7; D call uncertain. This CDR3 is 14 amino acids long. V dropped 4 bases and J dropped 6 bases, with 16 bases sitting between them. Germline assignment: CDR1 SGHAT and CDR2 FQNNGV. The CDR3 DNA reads TGTGCCAGCAGCTCACTTACAAGCGCTGTCGAGCAGTACTTC. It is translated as CASSSLTSAVEQYF.

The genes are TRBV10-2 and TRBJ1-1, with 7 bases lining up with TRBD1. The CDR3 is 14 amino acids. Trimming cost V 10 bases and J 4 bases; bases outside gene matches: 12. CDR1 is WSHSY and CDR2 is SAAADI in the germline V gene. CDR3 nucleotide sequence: TGCGCCAAAACGACCGGGACAGTGATCACTGAAGCTTTCTTT. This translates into CAKTTGTVITEAFF.

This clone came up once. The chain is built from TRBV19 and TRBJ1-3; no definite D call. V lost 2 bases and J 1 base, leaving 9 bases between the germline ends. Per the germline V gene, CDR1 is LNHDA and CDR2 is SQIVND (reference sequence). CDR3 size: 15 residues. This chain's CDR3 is CASSITMRSGNTIYF. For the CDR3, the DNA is TGTGCCAGTAGTATAACAATGCGGTCTGGAAACACCATATATTTT.

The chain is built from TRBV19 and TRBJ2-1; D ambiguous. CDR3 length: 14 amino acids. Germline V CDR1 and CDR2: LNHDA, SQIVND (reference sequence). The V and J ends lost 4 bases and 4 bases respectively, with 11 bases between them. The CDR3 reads CASSRSRVYNEQFF. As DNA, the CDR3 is TGTGCCAGTAGTAGGTCCCGGGTTTACAATGAGCAGTTCTTC.

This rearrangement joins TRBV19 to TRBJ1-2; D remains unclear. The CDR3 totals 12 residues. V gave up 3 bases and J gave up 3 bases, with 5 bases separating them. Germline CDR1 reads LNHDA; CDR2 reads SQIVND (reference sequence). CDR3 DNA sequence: TGTGCCAGTAGTATTAGCGACTATGGCTACACCTTC. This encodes CASSISDYGYTF.

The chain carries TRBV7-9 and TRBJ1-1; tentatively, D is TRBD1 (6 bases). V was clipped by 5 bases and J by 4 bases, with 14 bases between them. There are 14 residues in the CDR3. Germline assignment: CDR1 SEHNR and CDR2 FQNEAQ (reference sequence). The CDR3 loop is CASSPTGSSTEAFF. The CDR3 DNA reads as TGTGCCAGCAGCCCAACAGGGAGCAGCACTGAAGCTTTCTTT. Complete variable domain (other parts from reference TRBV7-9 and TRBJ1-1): DTGVSQNPRHKITKRGQNVTFRCDPISEHNRLYWYRQTLGQGPEFLTYFQNEAQLEKSRLLSDRFSAERPKGSFSTLEIQRTEQGDSAMYLCASSPTGSSTEAFFGQGTRLTVV.

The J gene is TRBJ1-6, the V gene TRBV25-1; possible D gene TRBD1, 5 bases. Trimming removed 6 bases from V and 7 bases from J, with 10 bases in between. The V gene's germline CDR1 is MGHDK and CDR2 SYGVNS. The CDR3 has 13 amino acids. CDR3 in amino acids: CASRRQYNSPLHF. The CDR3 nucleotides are TGTGCCAGCAGAAGACAGTACAATTCACCCCTCCACTTT.

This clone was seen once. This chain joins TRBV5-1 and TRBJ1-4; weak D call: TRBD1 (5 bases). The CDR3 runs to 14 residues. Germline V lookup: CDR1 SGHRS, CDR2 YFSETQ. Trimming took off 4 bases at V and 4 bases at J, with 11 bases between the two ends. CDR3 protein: CASSRDGNNEKLFF. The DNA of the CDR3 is TGCGCCAGCAGCCGGGACGGCAATAATGAAAAACTGTTTTTT.

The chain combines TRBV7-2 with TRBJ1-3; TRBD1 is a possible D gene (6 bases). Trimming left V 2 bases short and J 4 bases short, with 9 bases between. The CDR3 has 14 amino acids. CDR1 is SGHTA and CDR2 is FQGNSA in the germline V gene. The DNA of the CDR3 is TGTGCCAGCAGCTTACGGGGGCAAGGAAACACCATATATTTT. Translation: CASSLRGQGNTIYF.

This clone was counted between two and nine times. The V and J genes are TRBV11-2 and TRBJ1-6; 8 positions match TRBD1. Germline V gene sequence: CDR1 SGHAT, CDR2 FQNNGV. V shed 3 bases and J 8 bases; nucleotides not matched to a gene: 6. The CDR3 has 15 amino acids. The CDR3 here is CASSFGGQGYSPLHF. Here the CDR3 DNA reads TGTGCCAGCAGCTTCGGAGGACAGGGATATTCACCCCTCCACTTT.

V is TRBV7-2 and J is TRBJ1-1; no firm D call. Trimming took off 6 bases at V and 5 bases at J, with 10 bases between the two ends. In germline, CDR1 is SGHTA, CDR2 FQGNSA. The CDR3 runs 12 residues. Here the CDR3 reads CASSYGSTEAFF. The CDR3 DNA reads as TGTGCCAGCAGTTACGGGAGTACTGAAGCTTTCTTT.

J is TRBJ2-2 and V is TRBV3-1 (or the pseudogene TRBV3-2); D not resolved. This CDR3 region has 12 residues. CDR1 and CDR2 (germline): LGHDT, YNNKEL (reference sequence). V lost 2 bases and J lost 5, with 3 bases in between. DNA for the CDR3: TGTGCCAGCAGCCAAAGAACCGGGGAGCTGTTTTTT. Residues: CASSQRTGELFF.

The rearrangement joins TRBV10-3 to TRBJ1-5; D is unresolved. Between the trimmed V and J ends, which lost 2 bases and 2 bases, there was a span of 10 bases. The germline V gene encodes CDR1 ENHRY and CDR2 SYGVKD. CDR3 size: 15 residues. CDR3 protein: CAISEGEGGNQPQHF. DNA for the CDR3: TGTGCCATCAGTGAGGGGGAGGGAGGCAATCAGCCCCAGCATTTT.

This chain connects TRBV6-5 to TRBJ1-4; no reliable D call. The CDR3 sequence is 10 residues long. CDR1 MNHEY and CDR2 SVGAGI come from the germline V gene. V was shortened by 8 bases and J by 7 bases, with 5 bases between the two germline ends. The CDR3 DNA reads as TGTGCCAGCGGGAGTGAAAAACTGTTTTTT. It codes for CASGSEKLFF.

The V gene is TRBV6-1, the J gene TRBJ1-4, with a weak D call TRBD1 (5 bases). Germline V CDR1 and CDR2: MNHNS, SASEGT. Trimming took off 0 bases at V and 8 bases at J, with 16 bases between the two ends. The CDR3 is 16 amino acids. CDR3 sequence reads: CASSEAHGGLTEKLFF. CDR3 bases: TGTGCCAGCAGTGAAGCGCACGGGGGATTAACAGAAAAACTGTTTTTT.

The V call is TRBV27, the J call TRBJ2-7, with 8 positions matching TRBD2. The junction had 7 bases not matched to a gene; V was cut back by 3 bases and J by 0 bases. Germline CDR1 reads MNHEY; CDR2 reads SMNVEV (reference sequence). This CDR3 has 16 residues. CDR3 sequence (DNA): TGTGCCAGCAGTTTGGTGGGGGGGACTAGCTCCTACGAGCAGTACTTC. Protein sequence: CASSLVGGTSSYEQYF.

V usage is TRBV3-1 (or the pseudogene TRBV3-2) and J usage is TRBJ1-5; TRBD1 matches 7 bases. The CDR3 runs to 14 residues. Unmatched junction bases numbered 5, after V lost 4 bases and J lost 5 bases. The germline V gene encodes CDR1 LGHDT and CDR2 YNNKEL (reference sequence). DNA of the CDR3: TGTGCCAGCAGCCCCGGGACAGAATATCAGCCCCAGCATTTT. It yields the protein CASSPGTEYQPQHF.

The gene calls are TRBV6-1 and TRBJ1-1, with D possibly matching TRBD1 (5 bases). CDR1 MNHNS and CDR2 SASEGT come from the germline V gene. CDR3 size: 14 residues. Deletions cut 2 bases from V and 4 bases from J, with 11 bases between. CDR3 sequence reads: CASSELRGPTEAFF. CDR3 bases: TGTGCCAGCAGTGAATTAAGGGGCCCCACTGAAGCTTTCTTT.

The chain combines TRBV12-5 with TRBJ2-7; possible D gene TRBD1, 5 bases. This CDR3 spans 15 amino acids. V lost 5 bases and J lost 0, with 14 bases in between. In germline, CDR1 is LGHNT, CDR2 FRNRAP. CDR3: CASGLNQGFSYEQYF. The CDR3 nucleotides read TGTGCTAGTGGTCTCAACCAGGGTTTCTCCTACGAGCAGTACTTC.

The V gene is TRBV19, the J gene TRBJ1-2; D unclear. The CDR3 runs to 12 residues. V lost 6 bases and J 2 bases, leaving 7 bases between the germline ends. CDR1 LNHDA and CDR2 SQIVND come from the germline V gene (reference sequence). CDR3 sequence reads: CASSTQNYGYTF. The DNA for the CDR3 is TGTGCCAGTAGCACCCAGAACTATGGCTACACCTTC. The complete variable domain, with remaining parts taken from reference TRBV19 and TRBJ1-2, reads DGGITQSPKYLFRKEGQNVTLSCEQNLNHDAMYWYRQDPGQGLRLIYYSQIVNDFQKGDIAEGYSVSREKKESFPLTVTSAQKNPTAFYLCASSTQNYGYTFGSGTRLTVV.

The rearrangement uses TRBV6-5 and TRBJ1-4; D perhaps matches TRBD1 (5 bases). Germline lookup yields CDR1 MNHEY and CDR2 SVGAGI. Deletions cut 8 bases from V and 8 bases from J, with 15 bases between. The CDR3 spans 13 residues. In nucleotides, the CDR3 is TGTGCCAGCTCGTTCGGGACGGGGGAAAAACTGTTTTTT. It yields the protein CASSFGTGEKLFF.

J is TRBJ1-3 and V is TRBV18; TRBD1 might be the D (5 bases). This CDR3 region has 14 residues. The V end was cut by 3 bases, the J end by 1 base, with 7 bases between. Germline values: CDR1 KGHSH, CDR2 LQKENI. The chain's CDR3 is CASSPGTSGNTIYF. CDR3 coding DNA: TGTGCCAGCTCACCTGGGACTTCTGGAAACACCATATATTTT.

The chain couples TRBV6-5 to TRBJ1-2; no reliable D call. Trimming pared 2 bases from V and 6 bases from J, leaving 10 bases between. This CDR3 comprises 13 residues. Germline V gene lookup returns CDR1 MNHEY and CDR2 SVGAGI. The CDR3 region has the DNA TGTGCCAGCAGTTACCGCCCAAATCATGGCTACACCTTC. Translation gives CASSYRPNHGYTF.

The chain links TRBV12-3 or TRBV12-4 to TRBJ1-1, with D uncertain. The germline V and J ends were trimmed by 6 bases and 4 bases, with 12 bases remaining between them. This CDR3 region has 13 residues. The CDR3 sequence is CASSPRAATEAFF. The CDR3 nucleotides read TGTGCCAGCAGCCCCCGGGCAGCCACTGAAGCTTTCTTT.